This TCR beta chain was identified during a study of T cells after yellow fever vaccination. Study-level findings and limits: Weaker overall, the secondary response nonetheless peaked faster (day 5 versus 15).

V lost 5 bases, J lost 0 bases, and 6 bases stayed unmatched. Per the germline V gene, CDR1 is LNHDA and CDR2 is SQIVND (reference sequence). The CDR3 length is 18 residues. TCRdb redid the calling of the 5' RACE reads with MiXCR, one entry per CDR3 protein. The data show 620,000 or so distinct CDR3 sequences, roughly an eighth seen once. The table lists this clonotype with many counts. Its matching antigen is unknown. The chain uses TRBV19 and TRBJ2-6; 11 nucleotides line up with TRBD1. The receptor's source is a young man who received the YFV17D yellow fever vaccine. The sample here was PBMCs, taken on the day of the yellow fever booster vaccination. This CDR3 reads CASSATGTGGSGANVLTF. In DNA, the CDR3 is TGTGCCAGTAGTGCCACAGGGACAGGGGGCTCTGGGGCCAACGTCCTGACTTTC.